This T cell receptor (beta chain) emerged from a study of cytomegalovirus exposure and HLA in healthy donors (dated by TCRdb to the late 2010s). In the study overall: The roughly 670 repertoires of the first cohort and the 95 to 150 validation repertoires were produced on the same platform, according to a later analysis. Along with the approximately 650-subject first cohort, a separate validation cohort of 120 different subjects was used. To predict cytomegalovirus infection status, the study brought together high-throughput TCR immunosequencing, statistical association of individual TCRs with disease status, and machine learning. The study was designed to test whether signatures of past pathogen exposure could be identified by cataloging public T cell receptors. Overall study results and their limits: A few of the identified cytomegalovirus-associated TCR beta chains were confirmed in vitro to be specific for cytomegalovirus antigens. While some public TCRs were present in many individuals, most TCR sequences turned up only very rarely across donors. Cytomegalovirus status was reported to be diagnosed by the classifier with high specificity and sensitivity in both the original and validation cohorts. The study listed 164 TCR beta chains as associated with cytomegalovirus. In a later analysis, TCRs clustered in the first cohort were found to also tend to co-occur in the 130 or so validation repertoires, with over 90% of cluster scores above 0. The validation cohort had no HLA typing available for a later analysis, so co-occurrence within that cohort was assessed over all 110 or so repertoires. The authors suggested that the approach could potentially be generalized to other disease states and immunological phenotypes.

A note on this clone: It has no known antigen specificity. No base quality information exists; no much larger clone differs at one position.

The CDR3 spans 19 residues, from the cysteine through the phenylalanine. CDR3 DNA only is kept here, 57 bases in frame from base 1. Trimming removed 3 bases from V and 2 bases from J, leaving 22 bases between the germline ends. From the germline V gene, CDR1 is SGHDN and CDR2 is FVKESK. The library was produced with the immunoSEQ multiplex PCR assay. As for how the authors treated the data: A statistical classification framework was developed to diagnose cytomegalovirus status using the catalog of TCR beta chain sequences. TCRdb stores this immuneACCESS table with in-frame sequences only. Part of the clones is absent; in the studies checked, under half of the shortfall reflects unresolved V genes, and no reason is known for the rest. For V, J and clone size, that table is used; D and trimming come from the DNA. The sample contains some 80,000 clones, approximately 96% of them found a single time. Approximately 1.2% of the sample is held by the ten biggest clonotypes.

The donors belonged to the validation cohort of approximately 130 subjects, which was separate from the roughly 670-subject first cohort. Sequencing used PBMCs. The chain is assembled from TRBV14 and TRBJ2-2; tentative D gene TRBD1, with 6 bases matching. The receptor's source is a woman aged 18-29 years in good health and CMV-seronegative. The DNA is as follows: TGTGCCAGCAGCCAGAGGCTGGCGTGGGACACGGCCAACACCGGGGAGCTGTTTTTT. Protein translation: CASSQRLAWDTANTGELFF.